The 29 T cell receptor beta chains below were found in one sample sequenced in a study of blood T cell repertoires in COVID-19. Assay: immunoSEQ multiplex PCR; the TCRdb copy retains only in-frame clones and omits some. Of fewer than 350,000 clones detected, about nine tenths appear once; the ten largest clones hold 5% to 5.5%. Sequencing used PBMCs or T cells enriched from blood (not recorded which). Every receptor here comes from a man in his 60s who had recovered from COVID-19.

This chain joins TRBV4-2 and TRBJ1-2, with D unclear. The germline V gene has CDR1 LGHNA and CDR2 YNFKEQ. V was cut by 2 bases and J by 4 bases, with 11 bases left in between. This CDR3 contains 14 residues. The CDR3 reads CASSQPGTTYGYTF. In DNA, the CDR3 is TGTGCCAGCAGCCAACCGGGAACAACCTATGGCTACACCTTC.

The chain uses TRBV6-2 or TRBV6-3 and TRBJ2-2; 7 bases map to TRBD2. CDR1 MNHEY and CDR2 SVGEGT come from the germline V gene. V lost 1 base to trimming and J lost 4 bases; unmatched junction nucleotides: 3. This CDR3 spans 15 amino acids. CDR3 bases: TGTGCCAGCAGTTACTTGGCTAGCGGCACCGGGGAGCTGTTTTTT. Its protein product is CASSYLASGTGELFF.

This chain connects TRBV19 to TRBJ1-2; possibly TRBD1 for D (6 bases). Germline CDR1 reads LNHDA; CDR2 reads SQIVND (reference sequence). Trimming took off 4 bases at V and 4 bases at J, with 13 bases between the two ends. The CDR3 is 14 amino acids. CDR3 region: CASSRTALVYGYTF. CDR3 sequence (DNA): TGTGCCAGTAGTAGGACAGCGTTAGTCTATGGCTACACCTTC.

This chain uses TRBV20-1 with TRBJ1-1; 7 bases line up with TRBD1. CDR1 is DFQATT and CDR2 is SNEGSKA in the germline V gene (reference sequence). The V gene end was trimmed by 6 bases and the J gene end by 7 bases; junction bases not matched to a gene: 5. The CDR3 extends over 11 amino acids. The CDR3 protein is CSALRGREAFF. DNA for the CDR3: TGCAGTGCATTAAGGGGGCGTGAAGCTTTCTTT.

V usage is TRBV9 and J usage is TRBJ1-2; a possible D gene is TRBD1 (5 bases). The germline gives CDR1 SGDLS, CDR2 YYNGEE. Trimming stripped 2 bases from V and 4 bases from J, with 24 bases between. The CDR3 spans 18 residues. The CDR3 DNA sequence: TGTGCCAGCAGCGTTAGCCTCCCTGGGGAAGGGGAAGGCTATGGCTACACCTTC. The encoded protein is CASSVSLPGEGEGYGYTF.

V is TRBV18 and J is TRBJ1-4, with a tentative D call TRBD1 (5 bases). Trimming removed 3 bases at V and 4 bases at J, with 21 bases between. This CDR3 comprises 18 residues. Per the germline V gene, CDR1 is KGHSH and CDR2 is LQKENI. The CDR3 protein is CASSPQQRGDRDNEKLFF. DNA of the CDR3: TGTGCCAGCTCACCCCAGCAACGCGGGGACCGAGATAATGAAAAACTGTTTTTT.

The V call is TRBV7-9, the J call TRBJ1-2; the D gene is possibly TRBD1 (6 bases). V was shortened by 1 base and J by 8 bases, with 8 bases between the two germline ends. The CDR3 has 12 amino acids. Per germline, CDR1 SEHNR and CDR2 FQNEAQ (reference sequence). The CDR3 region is CASSLEGGGYTF. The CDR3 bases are TGTGCCAGCAGCTTAGAAGGGGGAGGCTACACCTTC.

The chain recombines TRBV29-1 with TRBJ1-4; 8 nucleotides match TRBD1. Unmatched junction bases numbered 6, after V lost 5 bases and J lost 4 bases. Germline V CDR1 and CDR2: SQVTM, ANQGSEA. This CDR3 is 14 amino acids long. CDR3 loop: CSVTTGAVNEKLFF. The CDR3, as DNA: TGCAGCGTTACGACAGGGGCTGTTAATGAAAAACTGTTTTTT.

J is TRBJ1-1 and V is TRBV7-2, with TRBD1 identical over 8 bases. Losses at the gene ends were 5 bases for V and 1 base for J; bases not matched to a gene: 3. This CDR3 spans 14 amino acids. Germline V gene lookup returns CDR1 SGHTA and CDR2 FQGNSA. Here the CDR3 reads CASSVGQGNTEAFF. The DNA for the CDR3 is TGTGCCAGCAGCGTCGGACAGGGGAACACTGAAGCTTTCTTT.

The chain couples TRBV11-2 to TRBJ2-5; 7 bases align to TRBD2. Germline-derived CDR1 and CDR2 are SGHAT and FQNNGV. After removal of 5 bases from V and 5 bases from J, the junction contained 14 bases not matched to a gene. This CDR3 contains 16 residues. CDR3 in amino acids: CASSPLAGVLPETQYF. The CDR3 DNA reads TGTGCCAGCAGCCCGTTGGCGGGAGTGCTCCCGGAGACCCAGTACTTC. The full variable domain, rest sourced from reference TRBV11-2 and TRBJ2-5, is EAGVAQSPRYKIIEKRQSVAFWCNPISGHATLYWYQQILGQGPKLLIQFQNNGVVDDSQLPKDRFSAERLKGVDSTLKIQPAKLEDSAVYLCASSPLAGVLPETQYFGPGTRLLVL.

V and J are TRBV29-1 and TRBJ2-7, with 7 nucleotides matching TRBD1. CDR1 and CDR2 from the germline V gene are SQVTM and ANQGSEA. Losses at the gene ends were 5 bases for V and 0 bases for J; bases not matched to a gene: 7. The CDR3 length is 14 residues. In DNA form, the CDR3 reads TGCAGCGTTCAAAGGACAGGAAGCTCCTACGAGCAGTACTTC. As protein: CSVQRTGSSYEQYF.

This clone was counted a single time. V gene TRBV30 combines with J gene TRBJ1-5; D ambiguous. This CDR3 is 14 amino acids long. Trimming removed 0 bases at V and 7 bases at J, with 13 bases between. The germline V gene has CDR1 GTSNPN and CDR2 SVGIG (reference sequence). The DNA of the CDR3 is TGTGCCTGGAGTGTACTCGGGGTCAGCCAGCCCCAGCATTTT. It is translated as CAWSVLGVSQPQHF.

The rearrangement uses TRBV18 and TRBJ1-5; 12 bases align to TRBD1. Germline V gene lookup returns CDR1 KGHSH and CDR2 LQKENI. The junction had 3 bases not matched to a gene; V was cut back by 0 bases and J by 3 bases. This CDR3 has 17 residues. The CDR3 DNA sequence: TGTGCCAGCTCACCACCAGGGGGACAGGGGGCCAATCAGCCCCAGCATTTT. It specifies CASSPPGGQGANQPQHF.

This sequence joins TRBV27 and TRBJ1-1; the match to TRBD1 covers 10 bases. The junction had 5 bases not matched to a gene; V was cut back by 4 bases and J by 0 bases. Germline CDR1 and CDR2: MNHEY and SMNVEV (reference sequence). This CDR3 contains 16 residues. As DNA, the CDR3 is TGTGCCAGCAGTTGGGACAGGGGTAGTATGAACACTGAAGCTTTCTTT. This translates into CASSWDRGSMNTEAFF.

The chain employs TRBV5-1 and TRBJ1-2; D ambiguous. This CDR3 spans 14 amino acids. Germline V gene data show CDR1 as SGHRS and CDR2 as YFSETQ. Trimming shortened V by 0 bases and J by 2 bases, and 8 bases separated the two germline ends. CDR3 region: CASSLAPENYGYTF. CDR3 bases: TGCGCCAGCAGCTTGGCACCCGAGAACTATGGCTACACCTTC.

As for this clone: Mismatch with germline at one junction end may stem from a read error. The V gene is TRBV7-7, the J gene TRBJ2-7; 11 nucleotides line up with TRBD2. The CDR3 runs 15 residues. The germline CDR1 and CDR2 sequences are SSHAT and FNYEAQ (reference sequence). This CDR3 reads CASSGGLAAAYEQYF. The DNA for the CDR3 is TGTGCTAGCAGCGGGGGACTAGCGGCTGCCTACGAGCAGTACTTC.

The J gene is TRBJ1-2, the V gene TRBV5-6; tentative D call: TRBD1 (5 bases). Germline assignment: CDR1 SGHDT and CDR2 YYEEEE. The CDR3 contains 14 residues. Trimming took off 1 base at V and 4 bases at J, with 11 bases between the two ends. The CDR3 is CASSLRGSSYGYTF. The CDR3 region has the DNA TGTGCCAGCAGCTTGCGGGGGTCGTCCTATGGCTACACCTTC.

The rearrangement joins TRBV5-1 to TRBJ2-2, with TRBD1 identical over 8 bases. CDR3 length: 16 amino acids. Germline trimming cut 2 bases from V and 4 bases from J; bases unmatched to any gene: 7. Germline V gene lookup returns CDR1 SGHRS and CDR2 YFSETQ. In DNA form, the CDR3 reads TGCGCCAGCAGCTTCGACAGGGGTGGGGTCACCGGGGAGCTGTTTTTT. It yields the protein CASSFDRGGVTGELFF.

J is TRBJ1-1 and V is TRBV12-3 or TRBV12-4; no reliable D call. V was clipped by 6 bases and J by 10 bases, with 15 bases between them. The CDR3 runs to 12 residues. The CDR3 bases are TGTGCCAGCAGGTACCGACTTTCTGGAGCTTTCTTT. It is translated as CASRYRLSGAFF.

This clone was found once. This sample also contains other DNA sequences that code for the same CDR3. Here the CDR3 reads CASSTGLVEQFF. CDR3 DNA sequence: TGTGCCAGTAGTACAGGACTAGTTGAGCAGTTCTTC. This chain links TRBV19 with TRBJ2-1; 7 bases are a match to TRBD2. The CDR3 spans 12 residues. The J segment lost 9 bases and the V segment lost 4 bases, leaving 3 bases of the junction unmatched. The germline V gene encodes CDR1 LNHDA and CDR2 SQIVND (reference sequence).

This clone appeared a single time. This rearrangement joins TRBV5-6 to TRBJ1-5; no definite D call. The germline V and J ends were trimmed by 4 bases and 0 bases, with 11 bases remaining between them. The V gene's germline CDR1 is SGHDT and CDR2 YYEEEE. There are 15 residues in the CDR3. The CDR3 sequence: CASSQTRYSNQPQHF. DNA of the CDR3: TGTGCCAGCAGCCAAACTAGGTATAGCAATCAGCCCCAGCATTTT.

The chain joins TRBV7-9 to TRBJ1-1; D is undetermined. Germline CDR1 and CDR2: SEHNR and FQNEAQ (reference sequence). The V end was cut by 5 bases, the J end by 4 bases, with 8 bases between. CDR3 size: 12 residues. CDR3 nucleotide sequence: TGTGCCAGCAGCCCACTTGTCACTGAAGCTTTCTTT. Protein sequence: CASSPLVTEAFF.

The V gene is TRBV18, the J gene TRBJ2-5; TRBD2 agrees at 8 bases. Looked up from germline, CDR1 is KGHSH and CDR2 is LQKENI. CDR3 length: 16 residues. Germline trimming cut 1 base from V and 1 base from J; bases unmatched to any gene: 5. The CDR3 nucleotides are TGTGCCAGCTCACCACAGAGCGGGAGAATCCAAGAGACCCAGTACTTC. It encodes CASSPQSGRIQETQYF.

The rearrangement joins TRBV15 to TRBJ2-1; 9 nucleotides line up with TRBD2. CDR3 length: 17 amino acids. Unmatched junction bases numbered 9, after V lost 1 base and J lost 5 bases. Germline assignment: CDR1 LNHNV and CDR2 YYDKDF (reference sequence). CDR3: CATSRGFPGLADNEQFF. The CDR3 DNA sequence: TGTGCCACCAGCAGAGGTTTTCCGGGACTAGCCGACAATGAGCAGTTCTTC.

Here the CDR3 DNA reads TGTGCCAGCAGCCCCTCCCACAGCCCTCCCACTAACTATGGCTACACCTTC. This translates into CASSPSHSPPTNYGYTF. The V call is TRBV9, the J call TRBJ1-2; D uncertain. CDR3 size: 17 residues. Trimming removed 4 bases at V and 0 bases at J, with 19 bases between. CDR1 is SGDLS and CDR2 is YYNGEE in the germline V gene.

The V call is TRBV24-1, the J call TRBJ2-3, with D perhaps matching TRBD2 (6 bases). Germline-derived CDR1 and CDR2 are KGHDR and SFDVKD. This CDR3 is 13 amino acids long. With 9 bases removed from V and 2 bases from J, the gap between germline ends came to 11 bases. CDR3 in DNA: TGTGCCACCCGGACGGGGGTCACAGATACGCAGTATTTT. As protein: CATRTGVTDTQYF.

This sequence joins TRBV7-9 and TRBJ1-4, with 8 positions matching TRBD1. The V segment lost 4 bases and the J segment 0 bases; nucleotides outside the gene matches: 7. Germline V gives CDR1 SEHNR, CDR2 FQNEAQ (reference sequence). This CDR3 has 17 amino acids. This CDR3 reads CASSYPTGGPTNEKLFF. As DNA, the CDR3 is TGTGCCAGCAGCTACCCTACAGGGGGGCCAACTAATGAAAAACTGTTTTTT.

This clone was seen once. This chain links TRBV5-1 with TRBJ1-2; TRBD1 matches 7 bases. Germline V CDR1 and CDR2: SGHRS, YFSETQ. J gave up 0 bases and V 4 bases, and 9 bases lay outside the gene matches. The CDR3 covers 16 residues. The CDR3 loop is CASSQGTATSNYGYTF. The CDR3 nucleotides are TGCGCCAGCAGCCAGGGGACAGCCACTTCTAACTATGGCTACACCTTC.

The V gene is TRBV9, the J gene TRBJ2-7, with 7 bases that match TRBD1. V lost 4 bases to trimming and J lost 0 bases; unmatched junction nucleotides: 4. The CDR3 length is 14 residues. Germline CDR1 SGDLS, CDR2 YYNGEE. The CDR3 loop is CASSQGDGSYEQYF. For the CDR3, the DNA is TGTGCCAGCAGCCAGGGGGACGGCTCCTACGAGCAGTACTTC.